One TCR beta chain is described in this entry. Its antigen remains unknown. Following RNA extraction, reverse transcription yielded cDNA that acted as the sequencing template. The table came from immunoSEQ multiplex PCR; TCRdb's copy has only in-frame clones and leaves some out. The table includes 69,000 or so clones, roughly three fifths detected once. This sample stems from a study of CD8+ T cells in alopecia areata. Whole-study findings and limits: Affected lesional scalp, above all in alopecia totalis/universalis, was more clonal than normal scalp.

Germline V gene lookup returns CDR1 SGDLS and CDR2 YYNGEE. The CDR3 consists of 16 residues. V gave up 4 bases and J gave up 3 bases; unmatched junction bases: 8. This rearrangement joins TRBV9 to TRBJ2-7; 12 bases fit TRBD2. The sequence was collected from a human donor with alopecia areata. Here the sequenced sample was CD8+ T cells sorted from blood, taken at week 0. The CDR3 DNA reads as TGTGCCAGCAGCCCCCCCGGACTAGCGGGGATCTACGAGCAGTACTTC. Encoded protein: CASSPPGLAGIYEQYF.